One and the same sample provided the 15 T cell receptor beta chains below, sequenced in a study of preoperative IRX-2 immunotherapy in early breast cancer. Treatment: preoperative locoregional IRX-2 cytokine immunotherapy. Measured with immunoSEQ multiplex PCR; TCRdb has only the in-frame clones, and not every one. The sample carries 25,000 to 30,000 clones, 82% recorded once. This material was collected from a patient treated with IRX-2 immunotherapy. Source of these receptors: a human donor with breast cancer.

This chain links TRBV11-3 with TRBJ2-1, with D maybe TRBD2 (6 bases). CDR1 and CDR2 (germline): SGHNT, YENEEA. This CDR3 comprises 16 residues. V lost 5 bases to trimming and J lost 10 bases, with 24 bases between them. The CDR3, as DNA: TGTGCCAGCAGCCAACGGTTCGCGGGGACCCTCCTCGAGCAGTTCTTC. This codes for CASSQRFAGTLLEQFF.

The V call is TRBV6-8, the J call TRBJ1-5; D unclear. V was clipped by 0 bases and J by 6 bases, with 6 bases between them. The CDR3 is 13 amino acids. Germline-derived CDR1 and CDR2 are MNHGY and SAAAGT. This CDR3 reads CASSYSNFQPQHF. CDR3 sequence (DNA): TGTGCCAGCAGTTACTCGAATTTTCAGCCCCAGCATTTT.

The CDR3 coding sequence is TGTGCCAGCAGGTCCGGGACAGGTTTGTCCCAGTACTTC. Protein sequence: CASRSGTGLSQYF. The chain combines TRBV6-8 with TRBJ2-5; 8 bases are shared with TRBD1. The trim removed 6 bases at V and 9 bases at J, leaving 9 bases unmatched. CDR1 is MNHGY and CDR2 is SAAAGT in the germline V gene. This CDR3 has 13 residues.

Concerning this clone itself: Other DNA variants within this sample encode the same CDR3. This sequence joins TRBV6-8 and TRBJ1-3; no firm D call. The CDR3 loop spans 13 amino acids. Germline lookup yields CDR1 MNHGY and CDR2 SAAAGT. V gave up 0 bases and J gave up 1 base, with 1 base separating them. Here the CDR3 reads CASSYSSGNTIYF. In nucleotides, the CDR3 is TGTGCCAGCAGTTACTCTTCTGGAAACACCATATATTTT.

V gene TRBV6-8 combines with J gene TRBJ2-7; no definite D call. Trimming left V 10 bases short and J 1 base short, with 11 bases between. CDR1 and CDR2 from the germline V gene are MNHGY and SAAAGT. This CDR3 comprises 12 residues. The CDR3 here is CATSRMSYEQYF. The CDR3 coding sequence is TGTGCCACCTCGAGGATGTCCTACGAGCAGTACTTC.

V usage is TRBV6-8 and J usage is TRBJ1-2; no definite D call. Germline V lookup: CDR1 MNHGY, CDR2 SAAAGT. The CDR3 has 17 residues. The V gene lost 0 bases and the J gene lost 4 bases, with 18 bases spanning the gap. CDR3 sequence (DNA): TGTGCCAGCAGTTACTCACAAGGGTTCTCGGGCTCCTATGGCTACACCTTC. This codes for CASSYSQGFSGSYGYTF.

This clone was picked up one time. CDR3 bases: TGTGCCAGCAGCTCGCAACCAGGGGGCCGTTATGAAAAACTGTTTTTT. Residues: CASSSQPGGRYEKLFF. The chain combines TRBV7-6 with TRBJ1-4; 8 bases agree with TRBD1. Germline V gene sequence: CDR1 SGHVS, CDR2 FNYEAQ. The CDR3 runs to 16 residues. After removal of 4 bases from V and 6 bases from J, the junction contained 10 bases not matched to a gene.

This chain uses TRBV18 with TRBJ2-3; tentatively, D is TRBD2 (5 bases). The length of the CDR3 is 20 residues. Trimming took 3 bases from V and 4 from J, leaving 29 bases between them. Germline CDR1 and CDR2: KGHSH and LQKENI. The CDR3 DNA reads TGTGCCAGCTCACCCAGCCGGGCGTTTGAGGGAATGAGGCCTCCAGATACGCAGTATTTT. It yields the protein CASSPSRAFEGMRPPDTQYF.

The V call is TRBV12-5, the J call TRBJ1-1; no definite D call. The CDR3 consists of 13 residues. Germline V gene data show CDR1 as LGHNT and CDR2 as FRNRAP. CDR3 protein: CASKQSGNTEAFF. CDR3 in DNA: TGTGCCAGCAAACAATCTGGGAACACTGAAGCTTTCTTT. The full variable domain, completed using reference TRBV12-5 and TRBJ1-1, is DARVTQTPRHKVTEMGQEVTMRCQPILGHNTVFWYRQTMMQGLELLAYFRNRAPLDDSGMPKDRFSAEMPDATLATLKIQPSEPRDSAVYFCASKQSGNTEAFFGQGTRLTVV.

The chain links TRBV18 to TRBJ2-7, with 9 nucleotides matching TRBD1. Germline trimming cut 3 bases from V and 4 bases from J; bases unmatched to any gene: 10. This CDR3 comprises 16 residues. CDR1 and CDR2 (germline): KGHSH, LQKENI. CDR3 amino acids: CASSPPGTGSWYEQYF. CDR3 in DNA: TGTGCCAGCTCACCGCCGGGGACAGGGAGTTGGTACGAGCAGTACTTC.

The chain links TRBV5-1 to TRBJ2-1; 8 bases are shared with TRBD2. J lost 10 bases, V lost 6 bases, and 15 bases had no gene match. Germline V CDR1 and CDR2: SGHRS, YFSETQ. The CDR3 loop spans 15 amino acids. The CDR3 DNA reads TGCGCCAGCATCCCCGGCCGGGGGGGGGAGTCCGAGCAGTTCTTC. It encodes CASIPGRGGESEQFF. The full variable domain, rest sourced from reference TRBV5-1 and TRBJ2-1, is KAGVTQTPRYLIKTRGQQVTLSCSPISGHRSVSWYQQTPGQGLQFLFEYFSETQRNKGNFPGRFSGRQFSNSRSEMNVSTLELGDSALYLCASIPGRGGESEQFFGPGTRLTVL.

This chain uses TRBV15 with TRBJ2-7, with D possibly matching TRBD2 (6 bases). CDR1 LNHNV and CDR2 YYDKDF come from the germline V gene (reference sequence). V dropped 3 bases and J dropped 3 bases, with 18 bases sitting between them. CDR3 length equals 16 residues. CDR3 DNA sequence: TGTGCCACCAGCAGGTTCACCGGGGCGCGGGACTACGAGCAGTACTTC. This sequence encodes CATSRFTGARDYEQYF. Combining the CDR3 with reference TRBV15 and TRBJ2-7 gives the whole variable domain DAMVIQNPRYQVTQFGKPVTLSCSQTLNHNVMYWYQQKSSQAPKLLFHYYDKDFNNEADTPDNFQSRRPNTSFCFLDIRSPGLGDTAMYLCATSRFTGARDYEQYFGPGTRLTVT.

The sample holds one count of this clone. The genes are TRBV18 and TRBJ2-5; D unclear. Germline loops: CDR1 KGHSH, CDR2 LQKENI. V was clipped by 0 bases and J by 3 bases, with 11 bases between them. The CDR3 spans 15 residues. The CDR3 reads CASSPPSAYEETQYF. The CDR3 DNA reads as TGTGCCAGCTCACCACCGTCGGCATATGAAGAGACCCAGTACTTC.

The chain's CDR3 is CASSTGAGSDTQYF. CDR3 nucleotide sequence: TGTGCCAGCTCAACCGGAGCAGGGTCAGATACGCAGTATTTT. The chain carries TRBV18 and TRBJ2-3; TRBD1 is a possible D gene (5 bases). Germline V lookup: CDR1 KGHSH, CDR2 LQKENI. The CDR3 contains 14 residues. V was shortened by 5 bases and J by 4 bases, with 13 bases between the two germline ends. Together with reference TRBV18 and TRBJ2-3, the CDR3 gives the full variable domain: NAGVMQNPRHLVRRRGQEARLRCSPMKGHSHVYWYRQLPEEGLKFMVYLQKENIIDESGMPKERFSAEFPKEGPSILRIQQVVRGDSAAYFCASSTGAGSDTQYFGPGTRLTVL.

Of note for this clone: At least one nucleotide is ambiguous or was not read, and the resulting amino acid is denoted X. This chain joins TRBV6-8 and TRBJ2-3; TRBD1 is a possible D gene (5 bases). V dropped 11 bases and J dropped 3 bases, with 21 bases sitting between them. The CDR3 has 15 amino acids. Germline CDR1 MNHGY, CDR2 SAAAGT. CDR3 sequence reads: CAGSPRXRVTDTQYF. The CDR3 nucleotides are TGTGCCGGAAGTCCAAGGGRCAGGGTAACAGATACGCAGTATTTT.